This record covers a single T cell receptor (beta chain). Its antigen remains unknown. The data belong to a study of graft-versus-host responses after intestinal transplantation. The assay was immunoSEQ multiplex PCR, and TCRdb's table has in-frame clones only and misses some. This sample yields tens of thousands of clones, of which roughly 90% are seen a single time; about 2.7% belongs to the top ten. The input for sequencing was unstimulated CD8+ T cells sorted from spleen or lymph node cells, taken before intestinal transplant. The sequence was collected from a human donor who received an intestinal transplant.

The CDR3 loop reads CASSSTGHEQYF. DNA for the CDR3: TGCGCCAGCAGCTCTACAGGGCACGAGCAGTACTTC. The V gene is TRBV5-1, the J gene TRBJ2-7; D may be TRBD1 (6 bases). Trimming removed 3 bases at V and 5 bases at J, with 9 bases between. CDR1 is SGHRS, CDR2 YFSETQ, per germline. This CDR3 is 12 amino acids long. The full variable domain, its missing parts supplied by reference TRBV5-1 and TRBJ2-7, is KAGVTQTPRYLIKTRGQQVTLSCSPISGHRSVSWYQQTPGQGLQFLFEYFSETQRNKGNFPGRFSGRQFSNSRSEMNVSTLELGDSALYLCASSSTGHEQYFGPGTRLTVT.